The TCR beta chain under discussion was sequenced for a study of CD8 T cells in Susac syndrome. The study used treatment-naive patients who had stable or active relapsing-remitting disease as multiple sclerosis controls. The CDR3 runs 15 residues. CDR1 is ENHRY, CDR2 SYGVKD, per germline. V lost 0 bases and J lost 3, with 12 bases in between. Random hexamers served to reverse transcribe about 0.5 to 1 ug RNA. The method of amplification for TCR beta CDR3 was immunoSEQ multiplex PCR, covering 54 Vbeta and 13 Jbeta. TCRdb fed the immunoSEQ multiplex PCR reads into MiXCR, producing one record per CDR3 protein. Of approximately 150,000 distinct CDR3 sequences in the sample, approximately 93% were seen once.

The clonotype comes from a human donor with multiple sclerosis. Specimen: CD4+ T cells from PBMCs. The chain has TRBV10-3 and TRBJ2-7, with TRBD2 as a possible D gene (6 bases). CDR3 DNA: TGTGCCATCAGTGAGTCGCCTAGCGCAGTCTACGAGCAGTACTTC. Translation: CAISESPSAVYEQYF.